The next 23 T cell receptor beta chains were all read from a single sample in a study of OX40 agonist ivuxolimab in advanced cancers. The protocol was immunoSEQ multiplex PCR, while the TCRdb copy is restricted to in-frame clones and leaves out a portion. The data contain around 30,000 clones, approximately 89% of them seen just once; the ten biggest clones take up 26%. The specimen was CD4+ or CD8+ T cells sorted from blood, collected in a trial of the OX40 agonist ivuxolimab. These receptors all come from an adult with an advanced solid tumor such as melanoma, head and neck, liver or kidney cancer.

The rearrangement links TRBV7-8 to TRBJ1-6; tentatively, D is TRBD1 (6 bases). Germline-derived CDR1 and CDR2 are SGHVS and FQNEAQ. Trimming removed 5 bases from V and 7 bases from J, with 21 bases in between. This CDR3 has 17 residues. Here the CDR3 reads CASSPRDTETGNSPLHF. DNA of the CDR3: TGTGCCAGCAGCCCACGGGACACGGAGACCGGAAATTCACCCCTCCACTTT. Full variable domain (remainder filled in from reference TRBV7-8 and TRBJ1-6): GAGVSQSPRYKVAKRGQDVALRCDPISGHVSLFWYQQALGQGPEFLTYFQNEAQLDKSGLPSDRFFAERPEGSVSTLKIQRTQQEDSAVYLCASSPRDTETGNSPLHFGNGTRLTVT.

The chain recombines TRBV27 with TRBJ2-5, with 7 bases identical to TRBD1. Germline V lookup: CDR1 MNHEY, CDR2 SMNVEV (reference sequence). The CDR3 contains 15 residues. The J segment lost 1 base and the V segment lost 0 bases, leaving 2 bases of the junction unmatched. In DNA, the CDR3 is TGTGCCAGCAGTTTATCGACAGGGTTCCAAGAGACCCAGTACTTC. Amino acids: CASSLSTGFQETQYF.

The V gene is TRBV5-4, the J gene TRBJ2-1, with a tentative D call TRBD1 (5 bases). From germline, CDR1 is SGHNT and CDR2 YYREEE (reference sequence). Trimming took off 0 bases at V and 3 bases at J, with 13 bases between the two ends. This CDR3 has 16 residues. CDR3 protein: CASSLDVKTVYNEQFF. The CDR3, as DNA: TGTGCCAGCAGCTTGGACGTAAAGACAGTCTACAATGAGCAGTTCTTC.

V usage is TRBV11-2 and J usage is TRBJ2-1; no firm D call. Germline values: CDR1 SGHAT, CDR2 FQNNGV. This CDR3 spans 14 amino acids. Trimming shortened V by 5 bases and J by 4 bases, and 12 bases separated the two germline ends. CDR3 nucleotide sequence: TGTGCCAGCAGCCCTATTACCCGATACAATGAGCAGTTCTTC. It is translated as CASSPITRYNEQFF.

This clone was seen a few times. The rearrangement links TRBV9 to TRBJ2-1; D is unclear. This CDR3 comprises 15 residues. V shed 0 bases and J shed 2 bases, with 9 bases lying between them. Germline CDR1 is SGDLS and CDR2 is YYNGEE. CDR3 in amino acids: CASSVVPNTYNEQFF. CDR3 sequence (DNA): TGTGCCAGCAGCGTAGTTCCTAACACCTACAATGAGCAGTTCTTC.

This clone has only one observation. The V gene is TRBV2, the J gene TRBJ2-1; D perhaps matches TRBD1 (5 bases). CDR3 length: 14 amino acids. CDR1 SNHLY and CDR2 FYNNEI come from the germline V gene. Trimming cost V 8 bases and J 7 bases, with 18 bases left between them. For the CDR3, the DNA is TGTGCCAGCTCCTTCTTCAGGGAAGTAAATGAGCAGTTCTTC. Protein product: CASSFFREVNEQFF. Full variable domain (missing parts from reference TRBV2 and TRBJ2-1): EPEVTQTPSHQVTQMGQEVILRCVPISNHLYFYWYRQILGQKVEFLVSFYNNEISEKSEIFDDQFSVERPDGSNFTLKIRSTKLEDSAMYFCASSFFREVNEQFFGPGTRLTVL.

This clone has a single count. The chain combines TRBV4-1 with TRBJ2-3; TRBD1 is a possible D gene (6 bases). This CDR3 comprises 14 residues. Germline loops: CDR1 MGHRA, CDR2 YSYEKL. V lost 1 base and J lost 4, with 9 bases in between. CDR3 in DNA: TGCGCCAGCAGCCAAGGCCCAGGGGCAGATACGCAGTATTTT. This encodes CASSQGPGADTQYF.

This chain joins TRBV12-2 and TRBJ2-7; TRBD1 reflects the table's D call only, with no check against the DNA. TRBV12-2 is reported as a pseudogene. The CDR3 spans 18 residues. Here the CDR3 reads CASRLALNLIGGKYEQYF. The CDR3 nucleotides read TGTGCAAGTCGCTTAGCCCTAAATCTGATAGGGGGCAAGTACGAGCAGTACTTC.

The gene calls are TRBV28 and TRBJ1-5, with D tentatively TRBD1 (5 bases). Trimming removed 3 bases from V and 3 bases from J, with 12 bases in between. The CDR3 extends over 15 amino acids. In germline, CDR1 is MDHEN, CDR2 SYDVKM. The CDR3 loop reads CASSFGQGLNQPQHF. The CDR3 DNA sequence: TGTGCCAGCAGTTTCGGGCAGGGACTCAATCAGCCCCAGCATTTT.

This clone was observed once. CDR3 residues: CVRSRDSYFYGYTF. The CDR3, as DNA: TGTGTCAGAAGCCGGGACAGCTACTTCTATGGCTACACCTTC. This chain joins TRBV7-5 and TRBJ1-2; TRBD1, the D gene given by the table, was not confirmed from the DNA. TRBV7-5 counts as a pseudogene. The CDR3 loop spans 14 amino acids.

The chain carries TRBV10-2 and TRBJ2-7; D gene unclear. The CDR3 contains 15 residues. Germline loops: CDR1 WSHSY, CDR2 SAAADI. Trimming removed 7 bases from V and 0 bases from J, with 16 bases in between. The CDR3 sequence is CASIFPGETSYEQYF. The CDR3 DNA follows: TGCGCCAGCATCTTCCCGGGCGAGACCTCCTACGAGCAGTACTTC.

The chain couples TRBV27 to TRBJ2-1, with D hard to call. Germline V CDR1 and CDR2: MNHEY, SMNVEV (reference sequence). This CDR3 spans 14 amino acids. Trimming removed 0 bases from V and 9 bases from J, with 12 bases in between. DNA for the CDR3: TGTGCCAGCAGTTTATCGGTGGTATACGGTGAGCAGTTCTTC. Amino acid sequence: CASSLSVVYGEQFF.

The CDR3 region is CASAWAVMNTEAFF. For the CDR3, the DNA is TGTGCCAGCGCGTGGGCAGTGATGAACACTGAAGCTTTCTTT. The chain employs TRBV28 and TRBJ1-1; D not certain. Trimming shortened V by 8 bases and J by 0 bases, and 13 bases separated the two germline ends. This CDR3 has 14 amino acids. The germline CDR1 and CDR2 sequences are MDHEN and SYDVKM.

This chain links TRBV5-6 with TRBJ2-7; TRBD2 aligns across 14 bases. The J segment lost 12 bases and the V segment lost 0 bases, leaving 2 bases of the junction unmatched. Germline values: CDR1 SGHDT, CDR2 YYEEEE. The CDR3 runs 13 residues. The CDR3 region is CASSLVGTSGRYF. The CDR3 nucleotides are TGTGCCAGCAGCTTGGTTGGGACTAGCGGGAGGTACTTC.

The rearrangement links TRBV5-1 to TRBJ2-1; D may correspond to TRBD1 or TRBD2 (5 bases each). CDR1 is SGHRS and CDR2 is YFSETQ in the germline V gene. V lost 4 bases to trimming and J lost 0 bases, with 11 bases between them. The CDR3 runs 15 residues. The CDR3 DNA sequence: TGCGCCAGCAGCGAGGGGCCGGGCTCCTACAATGAGCAGTTCTTC. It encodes CASSEGPGSYNEQFF.

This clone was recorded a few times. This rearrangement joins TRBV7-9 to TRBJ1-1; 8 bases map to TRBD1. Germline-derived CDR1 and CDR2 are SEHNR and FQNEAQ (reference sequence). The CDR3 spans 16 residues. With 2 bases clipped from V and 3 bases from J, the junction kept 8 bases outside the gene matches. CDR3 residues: CASSLSQWDRYTEAFF. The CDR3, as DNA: TGTGCCAGCAGCTTATCGCAGTGGGACAGGTACACTGAAGCTTTCTTT.

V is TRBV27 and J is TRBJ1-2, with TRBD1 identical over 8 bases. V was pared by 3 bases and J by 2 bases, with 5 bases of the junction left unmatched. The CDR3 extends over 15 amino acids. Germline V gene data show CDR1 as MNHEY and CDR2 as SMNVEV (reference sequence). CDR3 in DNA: TGTGCCAGCAGTTTTACCGGGACAGGCAACTATGGCTACACCTTC. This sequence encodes CASSFTGTGNYGYTF.

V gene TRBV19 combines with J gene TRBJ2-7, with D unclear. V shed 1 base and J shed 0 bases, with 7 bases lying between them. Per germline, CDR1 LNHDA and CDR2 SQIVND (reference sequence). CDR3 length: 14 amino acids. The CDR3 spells CASSIGSGSYEQYF. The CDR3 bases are TGTGCCAGTAGTATAGGGTCTGGCTCCTACGAGCAGTACTTC.

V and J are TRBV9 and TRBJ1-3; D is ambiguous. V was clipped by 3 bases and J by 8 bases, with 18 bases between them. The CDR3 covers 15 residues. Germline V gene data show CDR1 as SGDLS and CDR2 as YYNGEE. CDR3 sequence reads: CASSERSLPSDTIYF. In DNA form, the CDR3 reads TGTGCCAGCAGCGAACGTTCCCTCCCGAGTGACACCATATATTTT.

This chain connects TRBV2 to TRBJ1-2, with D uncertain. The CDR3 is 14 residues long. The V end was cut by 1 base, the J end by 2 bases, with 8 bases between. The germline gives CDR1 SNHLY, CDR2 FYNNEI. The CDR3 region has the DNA TGTGCCAGCAGTGAAGTCCCGGGAAACTATGGCTACACCTTC. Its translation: CASSEVPGNYGYTF.

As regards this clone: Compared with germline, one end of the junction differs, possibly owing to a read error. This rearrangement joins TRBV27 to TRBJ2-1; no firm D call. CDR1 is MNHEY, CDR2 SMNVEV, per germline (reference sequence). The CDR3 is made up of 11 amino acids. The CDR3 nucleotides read TGTGCCAGCAGTTCCTCCAATGAGCAGTTCTTC. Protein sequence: CASSSSNEQFF.

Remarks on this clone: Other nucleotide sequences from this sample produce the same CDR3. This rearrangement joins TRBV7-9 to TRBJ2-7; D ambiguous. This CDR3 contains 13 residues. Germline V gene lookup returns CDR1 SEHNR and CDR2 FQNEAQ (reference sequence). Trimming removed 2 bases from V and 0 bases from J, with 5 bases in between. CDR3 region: CASSLPSSYEQYF. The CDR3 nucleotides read TGTGCCAGCAGCTTACCGAGCTCCTACGAGCAGTACTTC.

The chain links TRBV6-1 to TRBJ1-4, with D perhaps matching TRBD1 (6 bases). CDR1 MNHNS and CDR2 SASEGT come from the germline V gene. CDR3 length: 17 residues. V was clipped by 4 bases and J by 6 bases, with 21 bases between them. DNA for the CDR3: TGTGCCAGCAGTGCGACAGGTGGCCCGGTCAGGGATGAAAAACTGTTTTTT. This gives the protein CASSATGGPVRDEKLFF.